This passage covers 19 T cell receptor beta chains from one sample sequenced in a study of cytomegalovirus exposure and HLA in healthy donors. Researchers ran the PCR with 60 Vbeta and 13 Jbeta primers. Here immunoSEQ multiplex PCR was the method, and the copy in TCRdb shows in-frame clones only, minus some. The sample carries more than 95,000 clones, roughly 75% recorded once. What was sequenced was PBMCs. Source of these receptors: a man under 40 in good health and CMV-seropositive.

The gene calls are TRBV27 and TRBJ2-3, with D possibly being TRBD2 (7 bases). Germline-derived CDR1 and CDR2 are MNHEY and SMNVEV (reference sequence). CDR3 length: 13 amino acids. Between the trimmed V and J ends, which lost 7 bases and 4 bases, there was a span of 12 bases. CDR3 sequence: CASKSGGSDTQYF. As DNA, the CDR3 is TGTGCCAGCAAGTCGGGGGGCTCAGATACGCAGTATTTT.

There are a few counts of this clone. The chain is built from TRBV29-1 and TRBJ2-2; TRBD1 aligns across 8 bases. Trimming at V came to 6 bases and at J to 7 bases, leaving 4 bases not matched to a gene. This CDR3 comprises 12 residues. CDR1 and CDR2 from the germline V gene are SQVTM and ANQGSEA. The CDR3 sequence: CSVRTGRGELFF. For the CDR3, the DNA is TGCAGCGTAAGGACAGGGCGCGGGGAGCTGTTTTTT.

The chain has TRBV10-3 and TRBJ2-3; 8 bases line up with TRBD2. This CDR3 is built from 16 residues. Germline trimming cut 10 bases from V and 1 base from J; bases unmatched to any gene: 13. Germline lookup yields CDR1 ENHRY and CDR2 SYGVKD. This CDR3 reads CASRSGSMIGTDTQYF. The DNA for the CDR3 is TGTGCCAGCAGAAGCGGGAGTATGATCGGCACAGATACGCAGTATTTT.

V gene TRBV6-6 combines with J gene TRBJ1-2; maybe TRBD1 (5 bases). The V gene's germline CDR1 is MNHNY and CDR2 SVGAGI (reference sequence). The ends were cut back, 10 bases at V and 8 bases at J, with 14 bases in the middle. The CDR3 runs to 11 residues. DNA of the CDR3: TGTGCCATAGGGGAAGGGCGCGGCTACACCTTC. This gives the protein CAIGEGRGYTF.

This chain links TRBV11-2 with TRBJ2-2; D might be TRBD2 (6 bases). The CDR3 length is 17 residues. V was pared by 5 bases and J by 1 base, with 17 bases between. CDR1 and CDR2 (germline): SGHAT, FQNNGV. This CDR3 is CASSQLKRRENTGELFF. The CDR3 bases are TGTGCCAGCAGCCAATTAAAGCGGAGGGAGAACACCGGGGAGCTGTTTTTT.

This chain uses TRBV9 with TRBJ2-2; weak D call: TRBD2 (6 bases). V lost 2 bases, J lost 4 bases, and 12 bases lay in between. The CDR3 runs to 15 residues. Germline V gene lookup returns CDR1 SGDLS and CDR2 YYNGEE. CDR3 DNA sequence: TGTGCCAGCAGCGTCGGGGGAGGTGGCACCGGGGAGCTGTTTTTT. This translates into CASSVGGGGTGELFF.

The sample holds a few counts of this clone. This chain joins TRBV5-6 and TRBJ2-7; 10 bases agree with TRBD2. CDR3 length equals 13 residues. Germline trimming cut 1 base from V and 5 bases from J; bases unmatched to any gene: 0. Germline V gene sequence: CDR1 SGHDT, CDR2 YYEEEE. The CDR3 DNA follows: TGTGCCAGCAGCTTGCTAGCGGGGGACGAGCAGTACTTC. Protein product: CASSLLAGDEQYF.

The V call is TRBV4-2, the J call TRBJ2-7, with a possible D match to TRBD1 (6 bases). This CDR3 is 12 amino acids long. V dropped 7 bases and J dropped 0 bases, with 7 bases sitting between them. CDR1 LGHNA and CDR2 YNFKEQ come from the germline V gene. CDR3 sequence (DNA): TGTGCCAGCATGGACAGCTCCTACGAGCAGTACTTC. Amino acid sequence: CASMDSSYEQYF.

The chain uses TRBV5-1 and TRBJ2-5; 9 positions match TRBD2. CDR3 length: 15 amino acids. Per the germline V gene, CDR1 is SGHRS and CDR2 is YFSETQ. The J segment lost 3 bases and the V segment lost 4 bases, leaving 7 bases of the junction unmatched. In nucleotides, the CDR3 is TGCGCCAGCAGCCCTCCCGTAGCGGGGGAAGAGACCCAGTACTTC. Its protein product is CASSPPVAGEETQYF.

The chain has TRBV11-2 and TRBJ1-4, with 9 bases identical to TRBD1. V trimming: 5 bases; J trimming: 8 bases; junction bases outside the gene matches: 12. Germline loops: CDR1 SGHAT, CDR2 FQNNGV. This CDR3 is built from 16 residues. The CDR3 nucleotides are TGTGCCAGCAGCCGCGTGGGGGACAGGGTTAACGAAAAACTGTTTTTT. Amino acid sequence: CASSRVGDRVNEKLFF.

Remarks on this clone: A read error is likely, as this CDR3 ends without the conserved phenylalanine or tryptophan. The chain uses TRBV10-2 and TRBJ2-7; 13 nucleotides line up with TRBD2. The CDR3 totals 14 residues. In germline, CDR1 is WSHSY, CDR2 SAAADI. V was pared by 10 bases and J by 7 bases, with 10 bases of the junction left unmatched. For the CDR3, the DNA is TGCGCCACAAGGACTAGCGGGGGAAAGGGGGAGCAGTACCTC. It is translated as CATRTSGGKGEQYL.

With respect to this clone: One junction end disagrees with the germline gene, perhaps due to a read error. V gene TRBV4-3 combines with J gene TRBJ1-2; D might be TRBD1 (6 bases). Germline values: CDR1 LGHNA, CDR2 YSLEER. The CDR3 is made up of 14 amino acids. DNA for the CDR3: TGCGCCAGCAGCCAAGCCAGGGGCGGCTATGGCTACATCTTC. It codes for CASSQARGGYGYIF.

The CDR3 here is CASSPGAPGELFF. CDR3 nucleotide sequence: TGTGCCAGCAGTCCAGGTGCGCCAGGGGAGCTGTTTTTT. J is TRBJ2-2 and V is TRBV27; D ambiguous. Trimming took off 5 bases at V and 8 bases at J, with 12 bases between the two ends. CDR1 and CDR2 (germline): MNHEY, SMNVEV (reference sequence). CDR3 size: 13 residues.

This sequence joins TRBV29-1 and TRBJ1-2, with TRBD1 as a possible D gene (6 bases). The CDR3 sequence is 13 residues long. V was clipped by 7 bases and J by 3 bases, with 15 bases between them. The germline gives CDR1 SQVTM, CDR2 ANQGSEA. The CDR3 reads CSASQGFDYGYTF. The CDR3 coding sequence is TGCAGCGCCTCACAGGGATTCGACTATGGCTACACCTTC.

This clone was detected only a few times. V usage is TRBV9 and J usage is TRBJ1-2; no reliable D call. This CDR3 has 11 residues. Per germline, CDR1 SGDLS and CDR2 YYNGEE. V lost 3 bases, J lost 5 bases, and 5 bases lay in between. In DNA form, the CDR3 reads TGTGCCAGCAGCGGACATTATGGCTACACCTTC. It yields the protein CASSGHYGYTF.

The chain joins TRBV6-5 to TRBJ2-5; 10 positions match TRBD2. CDR1 and CDR2 (germline): MNHEY, SVGAGI. This CDR3 is built from 15 residues. Unmatched junction bases numbered 8, after V lost 6 bases and J lost 4 bases. CDR3 sequence (DNA): TGTGCCAGCAGCCCCAGACGACTAGCGGGAGAGACCCAGTACTTC. Amino acid sequence: CASSPRRLAGETQYF.

The gene calls are TRBV5-6 and TRBJ2-1; perhaps TRBD1 as D (6 bases). The CDR3 has 16 amino acids. Germline CDR1 SGHDT, CDR2 YYEEEE. The V end lost 4 bases, the J end lost 0 bases, and 14 bases lay between the germline ends. The CDR3 is CASSPGTGTSYNEQFF. In DNA, the CDR3 is TGTGCCAGCAGCCCGGGAACAGGGACCTCCTACAATGAGCAGTTCTTC.

The V and J genes are TRBV5-1 and TRBJ1-4, with a possible D match to TRBD1 (6 bases). The germline V gene encodes CDR1 SGHRS and CDR2 YFSETQ. Trimming stripped 3 bases from V and 8 bases from J, with 11 bases between. This CDR3 is 13 amino acids long. The CDR3 DNA follows: TGCGCCAGCAGCTGGGCGCAGGGGGAAAAACTGTTTTTT. Its protein product is CASSWAQGEKLFF.

The V and J genes are TRBV19 and TRBJ2-3, with 9 nucleotides matching TRBD2. Trimming took 6 bases from V and 3 from J; bases not matched to a gene: 10. The germline V gene has CDR1 LNHDA and CDR2 SQIVND (reference sequence). The CDR3 extends over 16 amino acids. CDR3 sequence (DNA): TGTGCCAGTAGCCACCACGGCGGGAGGGAAACAGATACGCAGTATTTT. Translated: CASSHHGGRETDTQYF.